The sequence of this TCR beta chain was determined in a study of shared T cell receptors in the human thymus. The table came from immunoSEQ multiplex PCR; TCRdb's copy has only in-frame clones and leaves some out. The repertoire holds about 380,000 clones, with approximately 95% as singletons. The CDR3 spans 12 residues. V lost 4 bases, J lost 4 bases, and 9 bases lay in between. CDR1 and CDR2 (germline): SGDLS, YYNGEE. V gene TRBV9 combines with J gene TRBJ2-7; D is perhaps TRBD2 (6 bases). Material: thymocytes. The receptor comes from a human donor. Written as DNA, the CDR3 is TGTGCCAGCAGCACCCGGGAGTACGAGCAGTACTTC. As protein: CASSTREYEQYF.